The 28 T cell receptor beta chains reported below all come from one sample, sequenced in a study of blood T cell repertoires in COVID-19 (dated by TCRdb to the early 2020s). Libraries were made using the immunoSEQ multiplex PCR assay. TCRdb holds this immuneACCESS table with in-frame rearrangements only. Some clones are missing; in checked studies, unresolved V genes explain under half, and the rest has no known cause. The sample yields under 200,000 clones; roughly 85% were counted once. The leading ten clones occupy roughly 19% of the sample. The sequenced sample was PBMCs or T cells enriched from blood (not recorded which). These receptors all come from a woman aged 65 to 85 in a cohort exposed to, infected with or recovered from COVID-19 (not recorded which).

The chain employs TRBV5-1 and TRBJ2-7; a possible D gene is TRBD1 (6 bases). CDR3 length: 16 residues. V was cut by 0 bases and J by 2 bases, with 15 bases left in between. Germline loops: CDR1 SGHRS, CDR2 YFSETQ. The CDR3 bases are TGCGCCAGCAGCTTGGCCTGGTCAGGGGCGACCTACGAGCAGTACTTC. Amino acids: CASSLAWSGATYEQYF.

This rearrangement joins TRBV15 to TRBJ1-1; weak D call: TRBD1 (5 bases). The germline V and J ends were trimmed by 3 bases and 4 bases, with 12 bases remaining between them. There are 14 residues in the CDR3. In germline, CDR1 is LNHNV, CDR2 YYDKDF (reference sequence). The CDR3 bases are TGTGCCACCAGCAGGACTCTGGGGGGCACTGAAGCTTTCTTT. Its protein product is CATSRTLGGTEAFF.

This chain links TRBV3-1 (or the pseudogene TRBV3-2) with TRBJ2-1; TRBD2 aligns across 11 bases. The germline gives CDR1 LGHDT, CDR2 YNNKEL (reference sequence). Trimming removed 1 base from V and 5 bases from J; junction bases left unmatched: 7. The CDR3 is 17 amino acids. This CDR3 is CASSQGRGTSGNNEQFF. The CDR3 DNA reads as TGTGCCAGCAGCCAAGGGCGAGGGACTAGCGGAAACAATGAGCAGTTCTTC.

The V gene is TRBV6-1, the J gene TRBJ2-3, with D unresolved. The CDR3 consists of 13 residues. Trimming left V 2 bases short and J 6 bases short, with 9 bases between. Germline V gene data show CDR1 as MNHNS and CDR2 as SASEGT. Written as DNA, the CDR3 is TGTGCCAGCAGTGAACGGGTTGGTGATACGCAGTATTTT. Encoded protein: CASSERVGDTQYF.

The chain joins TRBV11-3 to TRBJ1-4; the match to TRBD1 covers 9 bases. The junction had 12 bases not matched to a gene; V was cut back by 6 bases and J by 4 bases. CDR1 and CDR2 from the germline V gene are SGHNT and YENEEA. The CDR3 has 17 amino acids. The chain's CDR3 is CASRLTYRGRGNEKLFF. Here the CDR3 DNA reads TGTGCCAGCAGGCTAACGTACAGGGGGCGAGGTAATGAAAAACTGTTTTTT.

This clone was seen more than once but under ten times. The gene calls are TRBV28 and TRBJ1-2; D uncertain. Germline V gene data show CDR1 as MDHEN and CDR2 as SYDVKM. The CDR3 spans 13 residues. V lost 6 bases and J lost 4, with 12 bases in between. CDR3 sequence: CASSTGGSYGYTF. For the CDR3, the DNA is TGTGCCAGCAGCACCGGTGGGAGCTATGGCTACACCTTC.

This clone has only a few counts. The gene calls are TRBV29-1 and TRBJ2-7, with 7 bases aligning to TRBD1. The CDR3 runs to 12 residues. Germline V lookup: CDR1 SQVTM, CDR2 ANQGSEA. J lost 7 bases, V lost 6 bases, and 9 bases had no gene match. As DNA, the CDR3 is TGCAGCGTCCAGGGGGTGCTAGGGGAGCAGTACTTC. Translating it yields CSVQGVLGEQYF.

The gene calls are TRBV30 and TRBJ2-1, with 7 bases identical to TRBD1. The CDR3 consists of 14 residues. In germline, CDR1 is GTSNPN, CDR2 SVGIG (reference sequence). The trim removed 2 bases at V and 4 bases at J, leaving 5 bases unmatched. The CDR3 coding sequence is TGTGCCTGGAGTTATGGGACAGTATACAATGAGCAGTTCTTC. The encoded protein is CAWSYGTVYNEQFF.

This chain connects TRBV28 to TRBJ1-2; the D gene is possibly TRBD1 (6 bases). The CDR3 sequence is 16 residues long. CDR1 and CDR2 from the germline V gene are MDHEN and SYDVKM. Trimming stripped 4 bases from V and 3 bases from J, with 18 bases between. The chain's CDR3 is CASSSPDGKGDYGYTF. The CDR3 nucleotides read TGTGCCAGCAGTTCCCCCGACGGAAAGGGGGACTATGGCTACACCTTC.

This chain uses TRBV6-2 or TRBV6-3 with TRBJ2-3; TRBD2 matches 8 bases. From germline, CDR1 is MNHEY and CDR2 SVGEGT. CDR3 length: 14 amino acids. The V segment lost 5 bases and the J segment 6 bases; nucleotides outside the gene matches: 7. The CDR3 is CASSQAGAGDTQYF. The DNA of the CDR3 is TGTGCCAGCAGTCAAGCGGGAGCTGGGGATACGCAGTATTTT.

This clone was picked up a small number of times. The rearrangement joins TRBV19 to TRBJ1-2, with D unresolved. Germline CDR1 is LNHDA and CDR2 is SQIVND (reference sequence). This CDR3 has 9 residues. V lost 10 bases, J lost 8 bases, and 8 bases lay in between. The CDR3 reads CANLRGYTF. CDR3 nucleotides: TGTGCCAATCTGAGGGGCTACACCTTC.

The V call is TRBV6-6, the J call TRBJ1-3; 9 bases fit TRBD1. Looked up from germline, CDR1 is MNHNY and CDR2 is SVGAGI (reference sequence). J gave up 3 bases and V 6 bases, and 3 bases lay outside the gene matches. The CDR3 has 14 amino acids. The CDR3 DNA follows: TGTGCCAGCAGCCAGACAGGGGGTGGAAACACCATATATTTT. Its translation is CASSQTGGGNTIYF.

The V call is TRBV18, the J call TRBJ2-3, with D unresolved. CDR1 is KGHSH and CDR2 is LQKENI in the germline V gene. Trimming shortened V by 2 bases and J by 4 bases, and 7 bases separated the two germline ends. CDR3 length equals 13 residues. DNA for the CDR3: TGTGCCAGCTCACCAGGGCTCTCAGATACGCAGTATTTT. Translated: CASSPGLSDTQYF.

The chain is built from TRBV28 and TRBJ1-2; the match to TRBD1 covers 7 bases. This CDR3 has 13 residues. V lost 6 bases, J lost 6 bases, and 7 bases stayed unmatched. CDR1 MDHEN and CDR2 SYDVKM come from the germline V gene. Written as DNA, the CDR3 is TGTGCCAGCAGCCCGGGACAGAAAAATGGCTACACCTTC. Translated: CASSPGQKNGYTF.

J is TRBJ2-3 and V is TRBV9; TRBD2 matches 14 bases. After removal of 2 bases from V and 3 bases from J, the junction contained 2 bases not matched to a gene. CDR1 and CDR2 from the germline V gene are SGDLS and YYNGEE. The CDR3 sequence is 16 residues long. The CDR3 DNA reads TGTGCCAGCAGCGTGGGACTAGCGGGAGTGACAGATACGCAGTATTTT. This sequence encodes CASSVGLAGVTDTQYF. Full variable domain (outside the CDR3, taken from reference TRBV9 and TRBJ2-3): DSGVTQTPKHLITATGQRVTLRCSPRSGDLSVYWYQQSLDQGLQFLIQYYNGEERAKGNILERFSAQQFPDLHSELNLSSLELGDSALYFCASSVGLAGVTDTQYFGPGTRLTVL.

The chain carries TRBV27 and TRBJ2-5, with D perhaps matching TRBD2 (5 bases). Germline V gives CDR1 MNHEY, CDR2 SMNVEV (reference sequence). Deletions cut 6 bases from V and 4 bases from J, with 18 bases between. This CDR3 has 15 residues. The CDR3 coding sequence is TGTGCCAGCAGCGCAGGACTTCTACCCCGAGAGACCCAGTACTTC. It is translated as CASSAGLLPRETQYF.

CDR3 protein: CSVVQGGGYTF. CDR3 nucleotides: TGCAGCGTTGTCCAGGGAGGGGGCTACACCTTC. The chain couples TRBV29-1 to TRBJ1-2; possible D gene TRBD1, 5 bases. The CDR3 is 11 amino acids. The germline V gene encodes CDR1 SQVTM and CDR2 ANQGSEA. Trimming took 4 bases from V and 8 from J, leaving 11 bases between them.

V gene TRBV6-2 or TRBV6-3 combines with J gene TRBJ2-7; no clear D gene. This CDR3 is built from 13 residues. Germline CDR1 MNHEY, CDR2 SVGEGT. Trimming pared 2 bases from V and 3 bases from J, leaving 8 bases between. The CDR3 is CASSYARGYEQYF. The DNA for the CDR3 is TGTGCCAGCAGTTACGCCAGAGGCTACGAGCAGTACTTC.

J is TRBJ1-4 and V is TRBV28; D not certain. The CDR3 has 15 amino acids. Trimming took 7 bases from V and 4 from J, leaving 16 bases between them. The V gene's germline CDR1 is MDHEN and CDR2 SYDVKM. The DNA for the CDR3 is TGTGCCAGCACCCTCTATGCCGCCGATAATGAAAAACTGTTTTTT. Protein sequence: CASTLYAADNEKLFF.

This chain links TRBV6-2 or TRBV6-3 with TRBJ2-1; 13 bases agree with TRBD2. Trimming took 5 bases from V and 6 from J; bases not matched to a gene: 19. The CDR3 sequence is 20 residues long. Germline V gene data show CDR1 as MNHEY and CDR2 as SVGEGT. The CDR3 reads CASSQTPGLAGPVIINEQFF. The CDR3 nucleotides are TGTGCCAGCAGTCAGACACCGGGACTAGCGGGACCTGTGATTATCAATGAGCAGTTCTTC.

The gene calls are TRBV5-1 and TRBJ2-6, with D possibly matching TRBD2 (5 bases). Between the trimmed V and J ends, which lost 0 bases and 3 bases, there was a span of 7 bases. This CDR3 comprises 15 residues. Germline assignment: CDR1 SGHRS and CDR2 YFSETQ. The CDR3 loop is CASSLAGYGANVLTF. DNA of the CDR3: TGCGCCAGCAGCTTGGCGGGGTATGGGGCCAACGTCCTGACTTTC.

The CDR3 loop is CATSDLRVADLSYEQYF. Here the CDR3 DNA reads TGTGCCACCAGTGATTTGCGGGTAGCGGATCTTTCCTACGAGCAGTACTTC. The chain joins TRBV24-1 to TRBJ2-7, with D maybe TRBD2 (6 bases). CDR3 length equals 17 residues. CDR1 KGHDR and CDR2 SFDVKD come from the germline V gene. The V end was cut by 0 bases, the J end by 1 base, with 15 bases between.

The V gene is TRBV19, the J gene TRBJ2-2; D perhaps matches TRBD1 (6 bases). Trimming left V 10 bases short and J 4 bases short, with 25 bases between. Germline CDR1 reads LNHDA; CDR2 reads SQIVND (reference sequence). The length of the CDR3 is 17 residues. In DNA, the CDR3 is TGTGCCACCCTTCGGGAACAGGGACCAGGGAGCACCGGGGAGCTGTTTTTT. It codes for CATLREQGPGSTGELFF.

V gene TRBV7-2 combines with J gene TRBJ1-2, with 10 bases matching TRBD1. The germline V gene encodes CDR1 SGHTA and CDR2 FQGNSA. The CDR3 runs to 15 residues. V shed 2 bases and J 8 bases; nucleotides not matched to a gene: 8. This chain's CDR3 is CASSLLGQGGEGYTF. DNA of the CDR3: TGTGCCAGCAGCTTACTAGGACAGGGGGGTGAGGGCTACACCTTC.

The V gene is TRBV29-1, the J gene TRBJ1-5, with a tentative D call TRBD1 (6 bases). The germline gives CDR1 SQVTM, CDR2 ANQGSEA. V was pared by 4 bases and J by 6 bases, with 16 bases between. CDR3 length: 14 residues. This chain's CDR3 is CSVVVGGLSQPQHF. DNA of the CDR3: TGCAGCGTTGTGGTAGGGGGATTGAGTCAGCCCCAGCATTTT.

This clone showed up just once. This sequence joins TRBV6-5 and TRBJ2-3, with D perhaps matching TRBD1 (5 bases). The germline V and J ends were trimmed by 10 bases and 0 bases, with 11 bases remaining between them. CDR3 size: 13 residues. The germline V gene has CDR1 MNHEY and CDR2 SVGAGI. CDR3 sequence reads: CAIKGRSTDTQYF. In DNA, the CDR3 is TGTGCCATCAAGGGGCGGAGCACAGATACGCAGTATTTT.

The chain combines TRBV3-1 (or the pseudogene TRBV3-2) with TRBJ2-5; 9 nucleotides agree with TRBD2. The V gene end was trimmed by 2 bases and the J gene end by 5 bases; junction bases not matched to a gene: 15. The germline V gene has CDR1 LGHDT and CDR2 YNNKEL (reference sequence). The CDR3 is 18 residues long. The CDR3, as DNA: TGTGCCAGCAGCCAAAAGAGGGCTAGCGGGATCATTGGGGAGACCCAGTACTTC. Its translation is CASSQKRASGIIGETQYF.

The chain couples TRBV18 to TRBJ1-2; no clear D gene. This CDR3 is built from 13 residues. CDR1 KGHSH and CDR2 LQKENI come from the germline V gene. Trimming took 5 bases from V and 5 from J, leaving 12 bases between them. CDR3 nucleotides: TGTGCCAGCTCAGGCGAGGGCGTGTATGGCTACACCTTC. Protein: CASSGEGVYGYTF.